The 32 T cell receptor beta chains listed next were all sequenced from one sample in a study of shared clonotypes between healthy human individuals. Sequencing used immunoSEQ multiplex PCR; TCRdb keeps in-frame clones, though not all of them. Of around 700,000 clones in the sample, 60% to 80% are singletons; the top ten hold about 2%. The sequenced material came from memory CD4+ T cells sorted from blood. The subset denotes: CD45RA-negative fraction. Receptors were obtained from a woman aged 30 to 39 in good health.

This clone turned up a few times. This sequence joins TRBV5-6 and TRBJ1-1; D is possibly TRBD1 (6 bases). Trimming shortened V by 1 base and J by 4 bases, and 14 bases separated the two germline ends. Germline V gene data show CDR1 as SGHDT and CDR2 as YYEEEE. The CDR3 sequence is 15 residues long. The CDR3 here is CASSLRPTGITEAFF. Here the CDR3 DNA reads TGTGCCAGCAGCTTGAGGCCAACAGGGATCACTGAAGCTTTCTTT.

The chain couples TRBV30 to TRBJ1-2, with TRBD1 identical over 12 bases. The V segment lost 1 base and the J segment 4 bases; nucleotides outside the gene matches: 10. Germline V gives CDR1 GTSNPN, CDR2 SVGIG (reference sequence). This CDR3 has 17 amino acids. CDR3 sequence reads: CAWSAGDRGQDGYGYTF. In nucleotides, the CDR3 is TGTGCCTGGAGTGCAGGGGACAGGGGGCAAGACGGCTATGGCTACACCTTC. The whole variable domain, remainder taken from reference TRBV30 and TRBJ1-2, is SQTIHQWPATLVQPVGSPLSLECTVEGTSNPNLYWYRQAAGRGLQLLFYSVGIGQISSEVPQNLSASRPQDRQFILSSKKLLLSDSGFYLCAWSAGDRGQDGYGYTFGSGTRLTVV.

The genes are TRBV30 and TRBJ2-6; D is unclear. The germline CDR1 and CDR2 sequences are GTSNPN and SVGIG (reference sequence). The CDR3 is 17 amino acids. V was cut by 0 bases and J by 0 bases, with 12 bases left in between. The CDR3 nucleotides read TGTGCCTGGAGTGTGACGAGAACATACTCTGGGGCCAACGTCCTGACTTTC. It translates to CAWSVTRTYSGANVLTF.

The chain combines TRBV6-1 with TRBJ2-7, with D possibly TRBD2 on 6 matching bases. This CDR3 spans 15 amino acids. Trimming removed 7 bases at V and 3 bases at J, with 19 bases between. Germline V gives CDR1 MNHNS, CDR2 SASEGT. The CDR3 coding sequence is TGTGCCAGCAACCAGGGAGGCCAGGGACTCTACGAGCAGTACTTC. Its protein is CASNQGGQGLYEQYF.

This sequence joins TRBV13 and TRBJ2-5; D gene ambiguous. The CDR3 contains 12 residues. Trimming stripped 5 bases from V and 5 bases from J, with 9 bases between. Germline CDR1 is PRHDT and CDR2 is FYEKMQ (reference sequence). The CDR3 spells CASSVSRETQYF. Written as DNA, the CDR3 is TGTGCCAGCAGCGTGTCTAGGGAGACCCAGTACTTC.

This clone was counted a single time. The chain couples TRBV19 to TRBJ1-2, with 10 bases lining up with TRBD1. Germline V CDR1 and CDR2: LNHDA, SQIVND (reference sequence). V dropped 5 bases and J dropped 7; count of bases not matched to a gene: 4. The CDR3 runs 13 residues. CDR3 in DNA: TGTGCCAGTAGTCTGGACAGGGGGATTGGCTACACCTTC. The encoded protein is CASSLDRGIGYTF.

This chain uses TRBV7-9 with TRBJ2-3; 7 bases map to TRBD2. The CDR3 is made up of 14 amino acids. Per the germline V gene, CDR1 is SEHNR and CDR2 is FQNEAQ (reference sequence). V lost 3 bases to trimming and J lost 1 base; unmatched junction nucleotides: 1. The CDR3 DNA reads as TGTGCCAGCAGCTTTGGGGGGGGCACAGATACGCAGTATTTT. It codes for CASSFGGGTDTQYF.

The chain joins TRBV19 to TRBJ2-3, with D tentatively TRBD1 or TRBD2 (6 bases each). V was clipped by 6 bases and J by 2 bases, with 21 bases between them. Germline V gene sequence: CDR1 LNHDA, CDR2 SQIVND (reference sequence). The CDR3 sequence is 17 residues long. For the CDR3, the DNA is TGTGCCAGTAGCCTTGGTCGGGGGCGGCGCGACACAGATACGCAGTATTTT. Residues: CASSLGRGRRDTDTQYF. The full variable domain, completed using reference TRBV19 and TRBJ2-3, is DGGITQSPKYLFRKEGQNVTLSCEQNLNHDAMYWYRQDPGQGLRLIYYSQIVNDFQKGDIAEGYSVSREKKESFPLTVTSAQKNPTAFYLCASSLGRGRRDTDTQYFGPGTRLTVL.

This chain joins TRBV4-1 and TRBJ2-1; a weak D match, TRBD2 (6 bases). Germline lookup yields CDR1 MGHRA and CDR2 YSYEKL. CDR3 length: 15 residues. V lost 3 bases and J 5 bases, leaving 14 bases between the germline ends. This CDR3 is CASSHGTREDNEQFF. The DNA of the CDR3 is TGCGCCAGCAGCCACGGGACTCGAGAAGACAATGAGCAGTTCTTC.

The chain recombines TRBV15 with TRBJ2-5, with D tentatively TRBD1 (6 bases). Germline values: CDR1 LNHNV, CDR2 YYDKDF (reference sequence). The germline V and J ends were trimmed by 4 bases and 5 bases, with 14 bases remaining between them. There are 14 residues in the CDR3. The CDR3 reads CATSKGVSGETQYF. The CDR3 DNA is TGTGCCACCAGCAAGGGGGTTTCGGGTGAGACCCAGTACTTC. Looking up the rest from reference TRBV15 and TRBJ2-5 gives the full variable domain: DAMVIQNPRYQVTQFGKPVTLSCSQTLNHNVMYWYQQKSSQAPKLLFHYYDKDFNNEADTPDNFQSRRPNTSFCFLDIRSPGLGDTAMYLCATSKGVSGETQYFGPGTRLLVL.

The chain carries TRBV28 and TRBJ2-1; no clear D. CDR1 is MDHEN, CDR2 SYDVKM, per germline. This CDR3 comprises 16 residues. Trimming took 3 bases from V and 4 from J, leaving 16 bases between them. The CDR3 sequence is CASSFTGFRYYNEQFF. The CDR3, as DNA: TGTGCCAGCAGTTTTACGGGCTTCAGGTATTACAATGAGCAGTTCTTC.

The chain joins TRBV11-2 to TRBJ2-5; a weak D match, TRBD1 (5 bases). Germline V gene lookup returns CDR1 SGHAT and CDR2 FQNNGV. Trimming took 2 bases from V and 4 from J, leaving 11 bases between them. CDR3 size: 14 residues. The CDR3 sequence is CASSLTGAGETQYF. The CDR3 DNA is TGTGCCAGCAGCTTAACTGGGGCTGGAGAGACCCAGTACTTC.

This clone came up once. The rearrangement links TRBV15 to TRBJ2-2; TRBD1 agrees at 7 bases. Germline V lookup: CDR1 LNHNV, CDR2 YYDKDF (reference sequence). After removal of 0 bases from V and 3 bases from J, the junction contained 10 bases not matched to a gene. The CDR3 is 18 amino acids. The CDR3: CATSRESGRDSYTGELFF. The CDR3 nucleotides are TGTGCCACCAGCAGAGAAAGTGGTCGGGACAGCTACACCGGGGAGCTGTTTTTT.

The sample holds many counts of this clone. V gene TRBV19 combines with J gene TRBJ2-7, with D perhaps assigned TRBD1 or TRBD2 (5 bases each). This CDR3 has 14 amino acids. V shed 8 bases and J shed 5 bases, with 19 bases lying between them. Per germline, CDR1 LNHDA and CDR2 SQIVND (reference sequence). In DNA form, the CDR3 reads TGTGCCAGTGGGACCTCCTTCGGGATTAACGAGCAGTACTTC. It encodes CASGTSFGINEQYF.

The gene calls are TRBV7-6 and TRBJ2-5; no reliable D call. The V gene lost 5 bases and the J gene lost 4 bases, with 5 bases spanning the gap. The CDR3 sequence is 11 residues long. CDR1 is SGHVS, CDR2 FNYEAQ, per germline. The CDR3 spells CASSPRETQYF. CDR3 sequence (DNA): TGTGCCAGCAGCCCGAGAGAGACCCAGTACTTC.

V gene TRBV27 combines with J gene TRBJ2-2, with D possibly being TRBD2 (5 bases). The CDR3 is 16 amino acids. The V end lost 6 bases, the J end lost 0 bases, and 14 bases lay between the germline ends. Germline V gene data show CDR1 as MNHEY and CDR2 as SMNVEV (reference sequence). The CDR3, as DNA: TGTGCCAGCAGGACCTACGAGGGCGCGAACACCGGGGAGCTGTTTTTT. It encodes CASRTYEGANTGELFF.

V is TRBV29-1 and J is TRBJ1-1; 7 bases are shared with TRBD1. After removal of 6 bases from V and 1 base from J, the junction contained 2 bases not matched to a gene. The germline V gene has CDR1 SQVTM and CDR2 ANQGSEA. The CDR3 length is 12 residues. This CDR3 is CSVDRANTEAFF. The CDR3 DNA follows: TGCAGCGTAGACAGGGCGAACACTGAAGCTTTCTTT.

The chain has TRBV18 and TRBJ1-3, with D possibly being TRBD1 (6 bases). Looked up from germline, CDR1 is KGHSH and CDR2 is LQKENI. This CDR3 has 15 residues. Trimming pared 2 bases from V and 0 bases from J, leaving 8 bases between. The chain's CDR3 is CASSPEDSSGNTIYF. CDR3 nucleotides: TGTGCCAGCTCACCAGAGGACAGCTCTGGAAACACCATATATTTT.

Only one count was recorded for this clone. This chain joins TRBV5-1 and TRBJ1-2, with no clear D. V lost 4 bases and J 3 bases, leaving 13 bases between the germline ends. Germline-derived CDR1 and CDR2 are SGHRS and YFSETQ. The length of the CDR3 is 14 residues. CDR3 sequence reads: CASSPRASDYGYTF. The CDR3 nucleotides are TGCGCCAGCAGCCCCCGGGCCTCTGACTATGGCTACACCTTC.

J is TRBJ2-7 and V is TRBV30; D gene ambiguous. Trimming removed 0 bases from V and 6 bases from J, with 6 bases in between. Germline CDR1 GTSNPN, CDR2 SVGIG (reference sequence). The CDR3 runs to 11 residues. Here the CDR3 DNA reads TGTGCCTGGAGTGTACAAGGCGAGCAGTACTTC. It is translated as CAWSVQGEQYF.

This sequence joins TRBV7-2 and TRBJ2-5; 11 nucleotides match TRBD2. V gave up 1 base and J gave up 2 bases; unmatched junction bases: 6. This CDR3 is built from 17 residues. CDR1 SGHTA and CDR2 FQGNSA come from the germline V gene. This CDR3 is CASSLVTSGNLQETQYF. The CDR3 region has the DNA TGTGCCAGCAGCTTAGTGACTAGCGGGAACTTACAAGAGACCCAGTACTTC.

In nucleotides, the CDR3 is TGTGCCAGCAGCTCCGGGACTAGCGGCTCCTACAATGAGCAGTTCTTC. Translating gives CASSSGTSGSYNEQFF. The V and J genes are TRBV11-1 and TRBJ2-1; 11 bases align to TRBD2. Germline CDR1 and CDR2: SGHAT and FQDESV (reference sequence). The CDR3 covers 16 residues. Germline trimming cut 4 bases from V and 0 bases from J; bases unmatched to any gene: 2.

V is TRBV28 and J is TRBJ2-3; 14 bases line up with TRBD2. Germline V gives CDR1 MDHEN, CDR2 SYDVKM. Trimming cost V 4 bases and J 10 bases; bases outside gene matches: 4. The CDR3 contains 14 residues. The CDR3 region is CASSSGTSGSAQYF. DNA for the CDR3: TGTGCCAGCAGTTCCGGGACTAGCGGGAGTGCGCAGTATTTT.

V usage is TRBV18 and J usage is TRBJ2-3; perhaps TRBD2 as D (5 bases). Trimming cost V 2 bases and J 7 bases, with 16 bases left between them. Germline V gene sequence: CDR1 KGHSH, CDR2 LQKENI. The CDR3 covers 15 residues. The DNA of the CDR3 is TGTGCCAGCTCACCAAGATTTGGGAGCGAGAATACGCAGTATTTT. Amino acid sequence: CASSPRFGSENTQYF.

The chain links TRBV14 to TRBJ2-5; D tentatively reads TRBD1 or TRBD2 (5 bases each). Trimming shortened V by 4 bases and J by 5 bases, and 11 bases separated the two germline ends. Germline assignment: CDR1 SGHDN and CDR2 FVKESK. The CDR3 has 13 residues. CDR3 in DNA: TGTGCCAGCAGCCCTCTGGGGACGGAGACCCAGTACTTC. Residues: CASSPLGTETQYF.

This clone was counted only a few times. DNA for the CDR3: TGTGCCAGCAGAAATAGGACTAGCGGGAGGGCCGCTGAGCAGTTCTTC. The encoded protein is CASRNRTSGRAAEQFF. V gene TRBV21-1 combines with J gene TRBJ2-1; TRBD2, the D gene given by the table, was not confirmed from the DNA. TRBV21-1 is shown as a pseudogene. This CDR3 region has 16 residues.

V and J are TRBV30 and TRBJ1-5; no reliable D call. The CDR3 covers 13 residues. With 2 bases removed from V and 4 bases from J, the gap between germline ends came to 9 bases. Germline V lookup: CDR1 GTSNPN, CDR2 SVGIG (reference sequence). The CDR3, as DNA: TGTGCCTGGAGTTTCCGGGGAAATCAGCCCCAGCATTTT. Translated, it gives CAWSFRGNQPQHF. Full variable domain (missing parts from reference TRBV30 and TRBJ1-5): SQTIHQWPATLVQPVGSPLSLECTVEGTSNPNLYWYRQAAGRGLQLLFYSVGIGQISSEVPQNLSASRPQDRQFILSSKKLLLSDSGFYLCAWSFRGNQPQHFGDGTRLSIL.

The genes are TRBV21-1 and TRBJ2-1. TRBV21-1 is given as a pseudogene. There are 13 residues in the CDR3. The DNA of the CDR3 is TGTGCCAGCAGCTTCCGGAACAACAATGAGCAGTTCTTC. Residues: CASSFRNNNEQFF.

The V call is TRBV14, the J call TRBJ2-7, with TRBD2 matching over 11 bases. The J segment lost 4 bases and the V segment lost 3 bases, leaving 5 bases of the junction unmatched. The CDR3 is 15 residues long. The germline gives CDR1 SGHDN, CDR2 FVKESK. The CDR3 region has the DNA TGTGCCAGCAGCCAGTATACTAGCGGGAGTTACGAGCAGTACTTC. It encodes CASSQYTSGSYEQYF.

V and J are TRBV6-5 and TRBJ2-7, with TRBD2 matching 9 bases. V shed 5 bases and J 2 bases; nucleotides not matched to a gene: 4. The CDR3 is 14 amino acids. In germline, CDR1 is MNHEY, CDR2 SVGAGI. CDR3 sequence (DNA): TGTGCCAGCAGTCTTAGCGGGAGCGCCTACGAGCAGTACTTC. Its translation is CASSLSGSAYEQYF.

The chain links TRBV28 to TRBJ1-2; D is possibly TRBD1 (5 bases). CDR1 is MDHEN, CDR2 SYDVKM, per germline. The V end lost 5 bases, the J end lost 4 bases, and 14 bases lay between the germline ends. The CDR3 extends over 14 amino acids. CDR3 nucleotides: TGTGCCAGCAGTGAAGGGGCGAGTACCTATGGCTACACCTTC. It is translated as CASSEGASTYGYTF.

J is TRBJ2-1 and V is TRBV5-1; 7 bases align to TRBD1. The CDR3 has 15 residues. CDR1 and CDR2 (germline): SGHRS, YFSETQ. V was pared by 3 bases and J by 0 bases, with 3 bases of the junction left unmatched. The chain's CDR3 is CASSSTGLSYNEQFF. CDR3 nucleotide sequence: TGCGCCAGCAGCTCGACAGGGCTCTCCTACAATGAGCAGTTCTTC.